These T cell receptor beta chains were read from a single sample in a study of T cells in narcolepsy. Produced via immunoSEQ multiplex PCR; TCRdb's table is partial and in-frame only. Of around 34,000 clones in the sample, roughly 80% were seen once. The sample consisted of memory (CD45RA-) CD4+ T cells from blood. The receptors shown here come from a human donor in good health. Each CDR3 is given with its conserved first and last residue. The D gene is left open where the match is weak. Part of the rows lack a size; the others show once, few, many or a class for expanded clones.

abundance: NA; v_gene: TRBV10-1; d_gene: NA; j_gene: TRBJ1-1; CDR3aa: CASSRNTEAFF; CDR3nt: TGCGCCAGCAGTCGTAACACTGAGGCTTTCTTT
abundance: NA; v_gene: TRBV11-2; d_gene: TRBD2; j_gene: TRBJ2-1; CDR3aa: CASSSRLANNEQFF; CDR3nt: TGTGCCAGCAGCTCCCGACTAGCGAACAATGAGCAGTTCTTC
abundance: few; v_gene: TRBV9; d_gene: TRBD2; j_gene: TRBJ2-1; CDR3aa: CASSVEMGGNREQFF; CDR3nt: TGTGCCAGCAGCGTAGAGATGGGGGGGAATCGCGAGCAGTTCTTC
abundance: NA; v_gene: TRBV6-1; d_gene: NA; j_gene: TRBJ1-1; CDR3aa: CASSFASRNTEAFF; CDR3nt: TGTGCCAGCAGTTTTGCTTCAAGAAACACTGAAGCTTTCTTT
abundance: NA; v_gene: TRBV19; d_gene: NA; j_gene: TRBJ1-1; CDR3aa: CASSIEWSMNTEAFF; CDR3nt: TGTGCCAGTAGTATCGAATGGTCCATGAACACTGAAGCTTTCTTT
abundance: NA; v_gene: TRBV29-1; d_gene: NA; j_gene: TRBJ2-5; CDR3aa: CSVSRAPQETQYF; CDR3nt: TGCAGCGTCTCTCGGGCACCCCAAGAGACCCAGTACTTC
abundance: NA; v_gene: TRBV19; d_gene: NA; j_gene: TRBJ2-3; CDR3aa: CASRLDSTDTQYF; CDR3nt: TGTGCCAGTAGACTTGACAGCACTGATACGCAGTATTTT
abundance: NA; v_gene: TRBV29-1; d_gene: NA; j_gene: TRBJ2-7; CDR3aa: CSVVRNSYEQYF; CDR3nt: TGCAGCGTTGTTCGAAACAGCTACGAGCAGTACTTC
abundance: NA; v_gene: TRBV7-6; d_gene: NA; j_gene: TRBJ1-1; CDR3aa: CASSRQTEAFF; CDR3nt: TGTGCCAGCAGTCGACAGACTGAAGCTTTCTTT
abundance: few; v_gene: TRBV5-4; d_gene: NA; j_gene: TRBJ1-1; CDR3aa: CASSPDLDYTEAFF; CDR3nt: TGTGCCAGCAGCCCGGATCTCGACTACACTGAAGCTTTCTTT
abundance: NA; v_gene: TRBV7-9; d_gene: NA; j_gene: TRBJ1-2; CDR3aa: CASSLQAVKNYGYTF; CDR3nt: TGTGCCAGCAGCTTACAGGCAGTCAAGAACTATGGCTACACCTTC
abundance: NA; v_gene: TRBV19; d_gene: TRBD2; j_gene: TRBJ2-1; CDR3aa: CASSFVSGRIGNEQFF; CDR3nt: TGTGCCAGTAGTTTCGTTAGCGGGAGAATTGGAAATGAGCAGTTCTTC
abundance: few; v_gene: TRBV19; d_gene: TRBD1; j_gene: TRBJ1-3; CDR3aa: CASTGTGTSSGNTIYF; CDR3nt: TGTGCCAGTACCGGGACAGGGACAAGCTCTGGAAACACCATATATTTT
abundance: NA; v_gene: TRBV5-6; d_gene: NA; j_gene: TRBJ1-3; CDR3aa: CASSLGLGTSRDTIYF; CDR3nt: TGTGCCAGCAGCTTGGGTTTAGGGACAAGTCGAGACACCATATATTTT
abundance: NA; v_gene: TRBV18; d_gene: NA; j_gene: TRBJ1-4; CDR3aa: CASSPQGTYEKLFF; CDR3nt: TGTGCCAGCTCACCCCAGGGGACTTATGAAAAACTGTTTTTT
abundance: NA; v_gene: TRBV19; d_gene: TRBD2; j_gene: TRBJ2-2; CDR3aa: CASKVGGSGELFF; CDR3nt: TGTGCCAGTAAAGTGGGAGGGTCCGGGGAGCTGTTTTTT
abundance: NA; v_gene: TRBV9; d_gene: TRBD1; j_gene: TRBJ2-7; CDR3aa: CASSVGGTDYEQYF; CDR3nt: TGTGCCAGCAGCGTAGGTGGGACAGACTACGAGCAGTACTTC
abundance: NA; v_gene: TRBV28; d_gene: TRBD1; j_gene: TRBJ1-2; CDR3aa: CASSTYKQGGVNGYTF; CDR3nt: TGTGCCAGCAGTACATACAAACAGGGGGGGGTTAATGGCTACACCTTC
abundance: few; v_gene: TRBV2; d_gene: NA; j_gene: TRBJ1-1; CDR3aa: CASTGQMNTEAFF; CDR3nt: TGTGCCAGCACCGGACAGATGAACACTGAAGCTTTCTTT
abundance: NA; v_gene: TRBV6-1; d_gene: NA; j_gene: TRBJ1-1; CDR3aa: CASSVTGAVTEAFF; CDR3nt: TGTGCCAGCAGTGTTACGGGGGCGGTGACTGAAGCTTTCTTT
abundance: once; v_gene: TRBV27; d_gene: NA; j_gene: TRBJ1-1; CDR3aa: CASSVGQANTEAFF; CDR3nt: TGTGCCAGCAGTGTGGGACAAGCAAACACTGAAGCTTTCTTT
abundance: NA; v_gene: TRBV25-1; d_gene: NA; j_gene: TRBJ2-7; CDR3aa: CASSDSYSYEQYF; CDR3nt: TGTGCCAGCAGTGACAGCTACTCCTACGAGCAGTACTTC
abundance: NA; v_gene: TRBV29-1; d_gene: NA; j_gene: TRBJ2-7; CDR3aa: CSARGGDEQYF; CDR3nt: TGCAGCGCTAGAGGGGGGGACGAGCAGTACTTC